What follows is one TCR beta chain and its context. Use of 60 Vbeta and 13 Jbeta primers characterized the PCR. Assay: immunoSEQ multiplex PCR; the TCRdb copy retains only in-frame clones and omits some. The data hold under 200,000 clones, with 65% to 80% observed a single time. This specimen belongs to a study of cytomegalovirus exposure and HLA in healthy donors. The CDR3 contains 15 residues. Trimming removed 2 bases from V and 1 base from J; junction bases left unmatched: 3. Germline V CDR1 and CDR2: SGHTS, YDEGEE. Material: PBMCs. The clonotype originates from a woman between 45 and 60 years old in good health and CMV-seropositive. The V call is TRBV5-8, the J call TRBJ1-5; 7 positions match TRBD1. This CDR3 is CASSFFRGSNQPQHF. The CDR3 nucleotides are TGTGCCAGCAGCTTCTTCAGGGGGAGCAATCAGCCCCAGCATTTT.